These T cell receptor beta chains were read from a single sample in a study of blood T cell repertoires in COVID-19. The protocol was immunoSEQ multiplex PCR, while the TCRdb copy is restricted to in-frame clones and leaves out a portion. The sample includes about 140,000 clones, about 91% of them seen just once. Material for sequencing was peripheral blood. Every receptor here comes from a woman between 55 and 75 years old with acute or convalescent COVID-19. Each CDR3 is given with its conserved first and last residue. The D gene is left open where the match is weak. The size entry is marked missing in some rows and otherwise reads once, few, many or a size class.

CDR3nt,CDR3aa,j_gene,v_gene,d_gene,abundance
TGTGCCAGCAGCCCCGACAGGAACTATGGCTACACCTTC,CASSPDRNYGYTF,TRBJ1-2,TRBV11-1,-,-
TGTGCCAGCAGCCCCGGGACAGGGAGGTCCGGGGAGCTGTTTTTT,CASSPGTGRSGELFF,TRBJ2-2,TRBV7-9,TRBD1,-
TGCGCCAGCAGCCCCCCTCTCTCCGGGAGTTATGGCTACACCTTC,CASSPPLSGSYGYTF,TRBJ1-2,TRBV5-1,-,-
TGTGCCAGCAGTTTGTCGGGGTCCAATGGCTACACCTTC,CASSLSGSNGYTF,TRBJ1-2,TRBV27,-,-
TGTGCCAGCAGCCGGGAGGCTCGTACCTTATATTTT,CASSREARTLYF,TRBJ1-3,TRBV7-9,-,-
TGTGCCAGCAGTGAATCCGGGACAGGCTACGAGCAGTACTTC,CASSESGTGYEQYF,TRBJ2-7,TRBV25-1,TRBD1,-
TGTGCCAGCAGTGACACGCGGGGACAGGGGGCTTTCGAGCAGTACTTC,CASSDTRGQGAFEQYF,TRBJ2-7,TRBV2,TRBD1,-
TGTGCCAGCAGTTACCCAGACAGCGCCCGGAACACTGAAGCTTTCTTT,CASSYPDSARNTEAFF,TRBJ1-1,TRBV6-2/TRBV6-3,-,-
TGTGCCAGCTCACCCCTAGCGGGAGCCTCCTACGAGCAGTACTTC,CASSPLAGASYEQYF,TRBJ2-7,TRBV18,TRBD2,-
TGTGCCAGCTCACGGACAGGGGCGAGCTCTGGGGCCAACGTCCTGACTTTC,CASSRTGASSGANVLTF,TRBJ2-6,TRBV18,TRBD1,few
TGTGCCAGCAGCTTCGGAGACAGGCCCTACGAGCAGTACTTC,CASSFGDRPYEQYF,TRBJ2-7,TRBV7-2,-,-
TGTGCCAGCAGTCTAACGTCGACAGGGGCTTATGGCTACACCTTC,CASSLTSTGAYGYTF,TRBJ1-2,TRBV6-2/TRBV6-3,TRBD1,once
TGTGCCAGCCTTTCCCCCGTCGACAGAGGTTACACCATATATTTT,CASLSPVDRGYTIYF,TRBJ1-3,TRBV6-7,-,-
TGCGCCAGCAGCCCCGGGGAGATCTATGGCTACACCTTC,CASSPGEIYGYTF,TRBJ1-2,TRBV5-1,-,-
TGTGCCAGCACCTCTTGGGAGACAGGCTACAATGAGCAGTTCTTC,CASTSWETGYNEQFF,TRBJ2-1,TRBV2,-,-
TGTGCCAGTAGTGCCGGGACAGGGGGCGCGGAAGAAAAACTGTTTTTT,CASSAGTGGAEEKLFF,TRBJ1-4,TRBV19,TRBD1,once
TGTGCCAGCAGCCAAGATCTGGCAGCGAACACCGGGGAGCTGTTTTTT,CASSQDLAANTGELFF,TRBJ2-2,TRBV4-2,-,-
TGTGCCAGCAGCAGAGGGACACATACCTACGAGCAGTACTTC,CASSRGTHTYEQYF,TRBJ2-7,TRBV5-6,-,-
TGTGCCAGCAGTGAGCCGGGACAGGGGAACTATGGCTACACCTTC,CASSEPGQGNYGYTF,TRBJ1-2,TRBV6-1,TRBD1,-
TGCAGCGTTCAAAAGGGGGTTTTGAACACTGAAGCTTTCTTT,CSVQKGVLNTEAFF,TRBJ1-1,TRBV29-1,-,-
TGTGCCAGCAGCGAATCATTGCTAGGGGCGCGGACCGGGGAGCTGTTTTTT,CASSESLLGARTGELFF,TRBJ2-2,TRBV7-2,-,once
TGTGCCAGCACTATCGGACTAGCGGGACACGGCAATGAGCAGTTCTTC,CASTIGLAGHGNEQFF,TRBJ2-1,TRBV5-5,TRBD2,-
TGTGCCAGCAGCCAAGGCCTAGCGGGGGGGCCTTCCTACAATGAGCAGTTCTTC,CASSQGLAGGPSYNEQFF,TRBJ2-1,TRBV3-1/TRBV3-2,TRBD2,-
TGCGCCAGCGAGAATCCTAGCGGGGGGGCCTACAATGAGCAGTTCTTC,CASENPSGGAYNEQFF,TRBJ2-1,TRBV4-1,TRBD2,-
TGTGCCAGCAGCTTCGTAGGGGGGGCCTATGGCTACACCTTC,CASSFVGGAYGYTF,TRBJ1-2,TRBV5-5,-,-
TGCAGCGTTGACGTCGAGTATCCCTATGGCTACACCTTC,CSVDVEYPYGYTF,TRBJ1-2,TRBV29-1,-,-
TGTGCCAGCAGCCGGGACAGGGGAGCAGAGACCCAGTACTTC,CASSRDRGAETQYF,TRBJ2-5,TRBV7-2,TRBD1,-
TGTGCCAGTAGTCTCCGGACAGGCAGGTCTGAAGCTTTCTTT,CASSLRTGRSEAFF,TRBJ1-1,TRBV19,TRBD1,-
TGTGCTACGCGGCCAACGAACACTGAAGCTTTCTTT,CATRPTNTEAFF,TRBJ1-1,TRBV10-3,-,-